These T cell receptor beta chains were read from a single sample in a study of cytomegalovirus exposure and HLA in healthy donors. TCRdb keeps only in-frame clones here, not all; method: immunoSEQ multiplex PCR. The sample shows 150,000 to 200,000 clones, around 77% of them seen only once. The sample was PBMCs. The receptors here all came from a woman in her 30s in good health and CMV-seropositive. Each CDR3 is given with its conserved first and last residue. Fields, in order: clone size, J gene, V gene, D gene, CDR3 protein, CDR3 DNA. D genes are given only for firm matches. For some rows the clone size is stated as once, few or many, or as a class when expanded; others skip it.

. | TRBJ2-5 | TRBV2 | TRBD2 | CASSGLAGGPRGETQYF | TGTGCCAGCAGTGGACTAGCGGGAGGGCCGAGAGGGGAGACCCAGTACTTC
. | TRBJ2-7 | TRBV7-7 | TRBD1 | CASSSGQGRTHEQYF | TGTGCCAGCAGCTCCGGACAGGGGAGAACCCACGAGCAGTACTTC
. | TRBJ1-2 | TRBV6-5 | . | CASSYQVHSNYGYTF | TGTGCCAGCAGTTATCAGGTTCACTCTAACTATGGCTACACCTTC
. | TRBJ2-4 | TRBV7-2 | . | CASRKGGDRKNIQYF | TGTGCCAGCAGAAAAGGGGGGGACCGGAAAAACATTCAGTACTTC
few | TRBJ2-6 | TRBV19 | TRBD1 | CASSRQGSPGANVLTF | TGTGCCAGTAGCAGACAGGGGAGCCCTGGGGCCAACGTCCTGACTTTC
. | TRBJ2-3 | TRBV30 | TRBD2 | CAWSRTGRLAGYRSDTQYF | TGTGCCTGGAGTCGTACGGGAAGACTAGCGGGTTATAGGTCAGATACGCAGTATTTT
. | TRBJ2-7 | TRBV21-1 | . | CASSKAAVSYEQYF | TGTGCCAGCAGCAAAGCTGCGGTTTCCTACGAGCAGTACTTC
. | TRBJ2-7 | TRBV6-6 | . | CASARTGGTYEQYF | TGTGCCAGCGCGAGGACAGGAGGGACCTACGAGCAGTACTTC
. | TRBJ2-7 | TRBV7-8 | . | CASSLGTTSSYEQYF | TGTGCCAGCAGCTTAGGCACTACCTCCTCCTACGAGCAGTACTTC
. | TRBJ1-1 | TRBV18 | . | CASSLRRGFTEAFF | TGTGCCAGCTCCCTCCGACGGGGATTCACTGAAGCTTTCTTT
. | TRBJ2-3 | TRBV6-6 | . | CASSPRPGADTQYF | TGTGCCAGCAGTCCCCGCCCGGGGGCAGATACGCAGTATTTT
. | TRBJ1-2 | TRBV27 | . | CASSLSYAADYGYTF | TGTGCCAGCAGTTTATCGTACGCGGCCGACTATGGCTACACCTTC
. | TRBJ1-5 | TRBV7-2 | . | CARGGYNQPQHF | TGTGCCAGAGGGGGTTACAATCAGCCCCAGCATTTT
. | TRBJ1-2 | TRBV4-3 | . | CASSQDWMGGGYGYTF | TGCGCCAGCAGCCAAGATTGGATGGGAGGGGGCTATGGCTACACCTTC
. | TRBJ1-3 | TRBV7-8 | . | CASSFWTGNTIYF | TGTGCCAGCAGCTTCTGGACAGGAAACACCATATATTTT
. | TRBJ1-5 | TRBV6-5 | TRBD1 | CASTDRVGQPQHF | TGTGCCAGCACCGACAGGGTCGGTCAGCCCCAGCATTTT
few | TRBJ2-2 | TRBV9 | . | CASSGASGILNTGELFF | TGTGCCAGCAGCGGAGCCTCAGGGATTTTAAACACCGGGGAGCTGTTTTTT
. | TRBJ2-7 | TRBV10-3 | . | CAISEPPYRAEYEQYF | TGTGCCATCAGTGAGCCGCCGTACAGGGCGGAATACGAGCAGTACTTC
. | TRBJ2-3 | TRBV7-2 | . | CASSSPRVSTDTQYF | TGTGCCAGCAGCTCCCCCCGGGTTAGCACAGATACGCAGTATTTT
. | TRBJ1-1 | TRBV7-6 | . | CASSQQGNTEAFF | TGTGCCAGCAGCCAACAGGGGAACACTGAAGCTTTCTTT
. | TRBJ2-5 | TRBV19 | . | CASSSIQGPQETQYF | TGTGCCAGTAGTTCTATACAGGGTCCCCAAGAGACCCAGTACTTC
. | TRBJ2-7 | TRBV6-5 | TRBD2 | CASRKLAGAYEQYF | TGTGCCAGCAGGAAACTAGCGGGAGCATACGAGCAGTACTTC